This TCR beta chain was sequenced during a study of blood T cell repertoires in COVID-19. Study-wide background: PBMCs, B-cell-depleted T cells, or T cells provided the cDNA or gDNA that made up the material.

In the study's own analysis: Scientists estimated how many nucleated cells there were by amplifying reference gene primers. The data were produced by immunoSEQ multiplex PCR, yet TCRdb's version contains in-frame clones alone and is incomplete. D and trimming come from the DNA, and the V and J calls and clone size come from that table. This sample has about 83,000 clones, with 90% found just once. The CDR3 contains 14 residues. V was clipped by 4 bases and J by 7 bases; unmatched bases: 2. CDR1 SNHLY and CDR2 FYNNEI come from the germline V gene. Sequencing input: peripheral blood. The V call is TRBV2, the J call TRBJ1-4; 11 bases are a match to TRBD1. This receptor was obtained from an elderly woman with active or convalescent COVID-19. In DNA form, the CDR3 reads TGTGCCAGCAGTGGGGGACAGGGGGGTGAAAAACTGTTTTTT. This gives the protein CASSGGQGGEKLFF.